These 15 T cell receptor beta chains were sequenced from one sample in a study of OX40 agonist ivuxolimab in advanced cancers. The protocol was immunoSEQ multiplex PCR, while the TCRdb copy is restricted to in-frame clones and leaves out a portion. The sample lists over 25,000 clones; 85% to 95% were seen once. Sequenced here: CD4+ or CD8+ T cells sorted from blood, sampled in a trial of the OX40 agonist ivuxolimab. The receptors come from an adult with an advanced solid tumor such as melanoma, head and neck, liver or kidney cancer.

The chain carries TRBV13 and TRBJ2-2, with TRBD1 matching 7 bases. Trimming took 5 bases from V and 4 from J; bases not matched to a gene: 16. CDR1 and CDR2 (germline): PRHDT, FYEKMQ (reference sequence). This CDR3 has 18 amino acids. The CDR3 coding sequence is TGTGCCAGCAGCACCCGGGACAGTAGCGTCGGTGTCACCGGGGAGCTGTTTTTT. Residues: CASSTRDSSVGVTGELFF.

The V and J genes are TRBV13 and TRBJ2-5; D ambiguous. The ends were cut back, 0 bases at V and 2 bases at J, with 16 bases in the middle. This CDR3 has 17 amino acids. CDR1 and CDR2 from the germline V gene are PRHDT and FYEKMQ (reference sequence). CDR3 DNA: TGTGCCAGCAGCTTAGGGGGTCAGGACCGCCTACAAGAGACCCAGTACTTC. It is translated as CASSLGGQDRLQETQYF.

V and J are TRBV6-6 and TRBJ1-1; TRBD1 matches 10 bases. The V gene's germline CDR1 is MNHNY and CDR2 SVGAGI (reference sequence). The CDR3 is 15 amino acids. V trimming: 5 bases; J trimming: 5 bases; junction bases outside the gene matches: 8. The CDR3 loop is CASSRGTGVGTEAFF. The CDR3 nucleotides are TGTGCCAGCAGTCGAGGGACAGGGGTAGGGACTGAAGCTTTCTTT.

The rearrangement joins TRBV4-2 to TRBJ1-4; 9 bases map to TRBD1. The CDR3 loop spans 15 amino acids. Germline values: CDR1 LGHNA, CDR2 YNFKEQ. V shed 1 base, J shed 4 bases, and the junction held 1 base outside the gene matches. The CDR3 nucleotides are TGTGCCAGCAGCCAAGCGGGACAGGGTAATGAAAAACTGTTTTTT. This sequence encodes CASSQAGQGNEKLFF.

The chain employs TRBV6-6 and TRBJ2-2, with D hard to call. Germline-derived CDR1 and CDR2 are MNHNY and SVGAGI (reference sequence). The CDR3 totals 14 residues. Trimming removed 0 bases from V and 1 base from J, with 3 bases in between. The CDR3 DNA sequence: TGTGCCAGCAGTTACTCCGGGAACACCGGGGAGCTGTTTTTT. It codes for CASSYSGNTGELFF.

The chain employs TRBV4-3 and TRBJ2-7; D perhaps matches TRBD2 (5 bases). The CDR3 is made up of 15 amino acids. V was pared by 3 bases and J by 2 bases, with 14 bases between. Per the germline V gene, CDR1 is LGHNA and CDR2 is YSLEER. CDR3 loop: CASSHYAGNTYEQYF. CDR3 bases: TGCGCCAGCAGCCATTACGCCGGGAATACCTACGAGCAGTACTTC.

The chain links TRBV7-9 to TRBJ2-3; 11 bases are shared with TRBD2. The V and J ends lost 4 bases and 5 bases, in that order; junction bases with no gene match: 8. The CDR3 is made up of 16 amino acids. Germline lookup yields CDR1 SEHNR and CDR2 FQNEAQ (reference sequence). Here the CDR3 DNA reads TGTGCCAGCAGCTGGACTAGCGGGCCTATGGGAGATACGCAGTATTTT. It yields the protein CASSWTSGPMGDTQYF.

V and J are TRBV7-9 and TRBJ1-2; 9 nucleotides match TRBD1. CDR3 length equals 16 residues. Germline values: CDR1 SEHNR, CDR2 FQNEAQ (reference sequence). V shed 5 bases, J shed 1 base, and the junction held 8 bases outside the gene matches. In DNA form, the CDR3 reads TGTGCCAGCAGCCCCCCCCAGGACAGGGGTAACTATGGCTACACCTTC. This encodes CASSPPQDRGNYGYTF.

The gene calls are TRBV29-1 and TRBJ1-2; 7 nucleotides match TRBD1. The junction had 11 bases not matched to a gene; V was cut back by 1 base and J by 0 bases. This CDR3 region has 17 residues. Germline V gene data show CDR1 as SQVTM and CDR2 as ANQGSEA. Here the CDR3 DNA reads TGCAGCGTTGAAGGGGCCTCTAGACAGGGAACTAACTATGGCTACACCTTC. This sequence encodes CSVEGASRQGTNYGYTF.

The chain combines TRBV6-5 with TRBJ1-1; weak D call: TRBD1 (5 bases). V was pared by 5 bases and J by 4 bases, with 14 bases between. Looked up from germline, CDR1 is MNHEY and CDR2 is SVGAGI. CDR3 length equals 14 residues. The CDR3 DNA reads TGTGCCAGCAGTCTATCTGGGGGGGGCACTGAAGCTTTCTTT. Protein: CASSLSGGGTEAFF.

In this sample, this clone turned up once. V is TRBV11-2 and J is TRBJ2-7, with TRBD1 matching 7 bases. The ends lost 0 bases at V and 2 bases at J; junction bases unmatched: 1. This CDR3 is built from 14 residues. CDR1 SGHAT and CDR2 FQNNGV come from the germline V gene. The CDR3 spells CASSLEGQTYEQYF. CDR3 bases: TGTGCCAGCAGCTTAGAGGGACAGACCTACGAGCAGTACTTC.

This chain connects TRBV4-2 to TRBJ2-7, with TRBD2 identical over 13 bases. This CDR3 contains 18 residues. Germline-derived CDR1 and CDR2 are LGHNA and YNFKEQ. Germline trimming cut 3 bases from V and 2 bases from J; bases unmatched to any gene: 10. The CDR3 DNA follows: TGTGCCAGCAGCCACCCGGGACTAGCGGGATCGGGTCCCTACGAGCAGTACTTC. Encoded protein: CASSHPGLAGSGPYEQYF.

The chain carries TRBV6-6 and TRBJ2-7; perhaps TRBD1 as D (6 bases). The CDR3 length is 15 residues. V lost 4 bases to trimming and J lost 1 base, with 14 bases between them. Per the germline V gene, CDR1 is MNHNY and CDR2 is SVGAGI (reference sequence). CDR3 DNA sequence: TGTGCCAGCAGTTCGTATCCAGGGGAGTCCTACGAGCAGTACTTC. Translated, it gives CASSSYPGESYEQYF.

This chain uses TRBV7-2 with TRBJ2-1, with D tentatively TRBD1 (6 bases). Germline CDR1 reads SGHTA; CDR2 reads FQGNSA. The ends were cut back, 3 bases at V and 7 bases at J, with 13 bases in the middle. The CDR3 spans 14 residues. The chain's CDR3 is CASSFNRVLNEQFF. The CDR3 coding sequence is TGTGCCAGCAGCTTTAACAGGGTTCTAAATGAGCAGTTCTTC.

This sequence joins TRBV7-2 and TRBJ2-7; 9 positions match TRBD2. The length of the CDR3 is 15 residues. The junction had 12 bases not matched to a gene; V was cut back by 5 bases and J by 7 bases. Germline V gene data show CDR1 as SGHTA and CDR2 as FQGNSA. The CDR3 here is CASSPEAGGGGEQYF. CDR3 DNA sequence: TGTGCCAGCAGCCCGGAAGCGGGAGGAGGGGGGGAGCAGTACTTC. Full variable domain (remainder filled in from reference TRBV7-2 and TRBJ2-7): GAGVSQSPSNKVTEKGKDVELRCDPISGHTALYWYRQSLGQGLEFLIYFQGNSAPDKSGLPSDRFSAERTGGSVSTLTIQRTQQEDSAVYLCASSPEAGGGGEQYFGPGTRLTVT.